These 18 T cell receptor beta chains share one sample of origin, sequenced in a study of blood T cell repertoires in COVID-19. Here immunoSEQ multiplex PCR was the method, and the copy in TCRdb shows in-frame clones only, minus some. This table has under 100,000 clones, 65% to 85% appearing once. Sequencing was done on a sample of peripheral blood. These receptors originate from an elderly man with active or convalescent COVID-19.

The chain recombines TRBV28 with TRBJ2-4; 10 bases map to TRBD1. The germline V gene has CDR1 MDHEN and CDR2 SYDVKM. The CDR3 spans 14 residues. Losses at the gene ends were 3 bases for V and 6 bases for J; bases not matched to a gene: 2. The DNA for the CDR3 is TGTGCCAGCAGTTTGGGGGACAGGGGAAACATTCAGTACTTC. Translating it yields CASSLGDRGNIQYF.

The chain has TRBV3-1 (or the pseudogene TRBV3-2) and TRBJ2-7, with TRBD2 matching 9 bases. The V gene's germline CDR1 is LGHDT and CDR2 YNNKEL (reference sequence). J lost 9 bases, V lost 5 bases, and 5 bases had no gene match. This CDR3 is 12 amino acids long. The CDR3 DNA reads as TGTGCCAGCAGCGACCGGACTAGCGTGCAGTACTTC. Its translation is CASSDRTSVQYF.

Written as DNA, the CDR3 is TGTGCCAGCAGTTCGGGGAACAGGGTATACGGCTACACCTTC. Translation gives CASSSGNRVYGYTF. The chain employs TRBV6-5 and TRBJ1-2; D possibly corresponds to TRBD1 (6 bases). The CDR3 runs 14 residues. Germline V gene data show CDR1 as MNHEY and CDR2 as SVGAGI. V was cut by 4 bases and J by 8 bases, with 17 bases left in between.

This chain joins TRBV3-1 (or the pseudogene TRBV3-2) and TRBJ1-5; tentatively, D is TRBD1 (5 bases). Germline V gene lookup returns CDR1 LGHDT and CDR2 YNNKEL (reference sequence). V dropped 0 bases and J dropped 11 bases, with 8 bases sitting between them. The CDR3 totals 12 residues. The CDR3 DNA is TGTGCCAGCAGCCAAGACCAGGGTTCCCAGCATTTT. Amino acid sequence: CASSQDQGSQHF.

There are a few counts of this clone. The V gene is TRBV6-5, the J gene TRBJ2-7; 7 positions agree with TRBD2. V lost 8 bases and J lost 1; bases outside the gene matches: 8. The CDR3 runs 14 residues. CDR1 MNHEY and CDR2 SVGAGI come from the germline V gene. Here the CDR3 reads CASSPGGESYEQYF. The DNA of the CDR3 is TGTGCCAGCTCCCCTGGGGGGGAGTCCTACGAGCAGTACTTC.

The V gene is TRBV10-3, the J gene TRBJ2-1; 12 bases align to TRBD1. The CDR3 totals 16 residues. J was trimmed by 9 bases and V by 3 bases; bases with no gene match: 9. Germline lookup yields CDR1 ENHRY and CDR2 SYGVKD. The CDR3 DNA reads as TGTGCCATCAGTGATTCCGGGACAGGGGGCCGGGGTGAGCAGTTCTTC. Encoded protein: CAISDSGTGGRGEQFF.

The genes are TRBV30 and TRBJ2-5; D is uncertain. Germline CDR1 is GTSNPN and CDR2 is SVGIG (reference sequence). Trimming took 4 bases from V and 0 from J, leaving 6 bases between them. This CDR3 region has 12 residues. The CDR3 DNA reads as TGTGCCTGGAAGAACTACCAAGAGACCCAGTACTTC. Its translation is CAWKNYQETQYF.

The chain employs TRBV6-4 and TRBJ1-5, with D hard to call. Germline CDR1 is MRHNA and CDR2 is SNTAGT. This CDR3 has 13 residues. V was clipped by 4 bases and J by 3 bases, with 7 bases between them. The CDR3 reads CASSVENNQPQHF. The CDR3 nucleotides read TGTGCCAGCAGTGTCGAGAACAATCAGCCCCAGCATTTT.

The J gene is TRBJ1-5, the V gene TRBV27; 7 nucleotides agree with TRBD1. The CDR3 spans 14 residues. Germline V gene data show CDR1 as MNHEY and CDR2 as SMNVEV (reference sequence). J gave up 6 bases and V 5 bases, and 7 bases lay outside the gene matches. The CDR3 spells CASSLTGRFQPQHF. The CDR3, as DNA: TGTGCCAGCAGTCTGACAGGGAGGTTTCAGCCCCAGCATTTT.

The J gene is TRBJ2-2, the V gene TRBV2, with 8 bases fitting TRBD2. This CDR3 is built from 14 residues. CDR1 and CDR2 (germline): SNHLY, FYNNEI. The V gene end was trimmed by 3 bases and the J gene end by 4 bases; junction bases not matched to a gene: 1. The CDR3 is CASSERGVTGELFF. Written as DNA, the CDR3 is TGTGCCAGCAGTGAGCGGGGGGTCACCGGGGAGCTGTTTTTT.

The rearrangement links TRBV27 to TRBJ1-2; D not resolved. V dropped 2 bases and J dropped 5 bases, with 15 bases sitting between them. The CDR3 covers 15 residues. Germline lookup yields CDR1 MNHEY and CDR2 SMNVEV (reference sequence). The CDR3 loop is CASSLIAGGLYGYTF. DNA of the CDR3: TGTGCCAGCAGTTTAATTGCAGGCGGACTATATGGCTACACCTTC.

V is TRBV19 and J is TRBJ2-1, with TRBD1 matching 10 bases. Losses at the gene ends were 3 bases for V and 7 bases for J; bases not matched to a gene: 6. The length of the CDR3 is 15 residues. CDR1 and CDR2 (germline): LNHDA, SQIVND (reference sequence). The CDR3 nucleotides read TGTGCCAGTAGTATTGGGGACAGGGGATTGAATGAGCAGTTCTTC. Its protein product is CASSIGDRGLNEQFF.

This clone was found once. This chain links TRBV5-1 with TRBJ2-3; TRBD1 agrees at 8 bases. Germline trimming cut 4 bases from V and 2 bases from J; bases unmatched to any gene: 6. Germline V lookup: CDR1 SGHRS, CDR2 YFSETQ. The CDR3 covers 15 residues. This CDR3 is CASSTGQGPTDTQYF. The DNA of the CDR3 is TGCGCCAGCAGCACAGGACAGGGCCCCACAGATACGCAGTATTTT.

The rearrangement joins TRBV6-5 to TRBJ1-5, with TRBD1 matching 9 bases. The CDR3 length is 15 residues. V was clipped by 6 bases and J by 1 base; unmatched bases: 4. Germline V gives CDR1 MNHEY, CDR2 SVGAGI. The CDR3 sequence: CASSKDRGSNQPQHF. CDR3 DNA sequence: TGTGCCAGCAGCAAGGACAGGGGCAGCAATCAGCCCCAGCATTTT.

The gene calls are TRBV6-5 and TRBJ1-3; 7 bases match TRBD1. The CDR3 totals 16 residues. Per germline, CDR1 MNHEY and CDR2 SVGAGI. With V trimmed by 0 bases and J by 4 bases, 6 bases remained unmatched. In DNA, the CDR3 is TGTGCCAGCAGTTACTCACTTGGGACAGCAGGAAACACCATATATTTT. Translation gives CASSYSLGTAGNTIYF.

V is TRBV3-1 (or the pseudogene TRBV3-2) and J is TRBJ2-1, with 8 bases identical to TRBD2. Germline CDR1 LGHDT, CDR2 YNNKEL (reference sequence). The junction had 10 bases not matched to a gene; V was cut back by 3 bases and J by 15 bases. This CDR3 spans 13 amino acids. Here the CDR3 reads CASSQGLVGEVFF. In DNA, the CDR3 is TGTGCCAGCAGCCAGGGACTAGTGGGAGAAGTGTTCTTC.

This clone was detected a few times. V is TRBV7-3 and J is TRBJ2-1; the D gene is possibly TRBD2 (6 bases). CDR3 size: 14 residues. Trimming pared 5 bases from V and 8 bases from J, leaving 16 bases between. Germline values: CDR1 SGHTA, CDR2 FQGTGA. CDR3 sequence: CASSLRLDGYEQFF. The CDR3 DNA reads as TGTGCCAGCAGCCTGCGACTAGACGGCTATGAGCAGTTCTTC.

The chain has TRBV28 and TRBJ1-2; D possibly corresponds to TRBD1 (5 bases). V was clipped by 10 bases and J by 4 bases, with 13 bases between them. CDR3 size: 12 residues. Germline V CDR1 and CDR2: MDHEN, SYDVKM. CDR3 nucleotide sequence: TGTGCCATCCGCCGGGGGAGCTATGGCTACACCTTC. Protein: CAIRRGSYGYTF.